This T cell receptor beta chain was sequenced for a study of cytomegalovirus exposure and HLA in healthy donors. The overall study: Of approximately 400 genotyped donors, roughly 86% clustered with self-reported Caucasian donors. Whole-study findings and limits: A list of 150 to 200 TCR beta chains associated with cytomegalovirus was given.

Regarding this clone: Its cognate antigen is unknown.

Regarding donors, all were healthy bone marrow donors. Amplification used 60 Vbeta primers and 13 Jbeta primers. Sequencing used immunoSEQ multiplex PCR; TCRdb keeps in-frame clones, though not all of them. Of 150,000 or so clones in the sample, 65% to 80% were seen once. With 1 base removed from V and 8 bases from J, the gap between germline ends came to 12 bases. This CDR3 region has 13 residues. Germline CDR1 reads MGHRA; CDR2 reads YSYEKL. Sequencing was carried out using PBMCs. The clonotype comes from a man aged 18 to 29 in good health and CMV-seronegative. This rearrangement joins TRBV4-1 to TRBJ2-7; D is perhaps TRBD2 (6 bases). DNA of the CDR3: TGCGCCAGCAGCCAAGTTTGGGGGGACCAGCAGTACGTC. It specifies CASSQVWGDQQYV.